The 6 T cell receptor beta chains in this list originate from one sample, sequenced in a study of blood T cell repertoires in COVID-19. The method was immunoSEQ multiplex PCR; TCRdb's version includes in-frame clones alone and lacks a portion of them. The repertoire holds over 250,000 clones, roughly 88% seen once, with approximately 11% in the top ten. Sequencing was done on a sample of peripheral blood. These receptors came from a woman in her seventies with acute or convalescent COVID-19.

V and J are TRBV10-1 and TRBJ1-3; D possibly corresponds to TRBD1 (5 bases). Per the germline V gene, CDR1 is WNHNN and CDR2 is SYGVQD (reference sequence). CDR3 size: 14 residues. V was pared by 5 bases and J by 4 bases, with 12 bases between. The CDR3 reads CASSSGTQGNTIYF. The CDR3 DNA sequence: TGCGCCAGCAGTTCCGGGACTCAAGGAAACACCATATATTTT.

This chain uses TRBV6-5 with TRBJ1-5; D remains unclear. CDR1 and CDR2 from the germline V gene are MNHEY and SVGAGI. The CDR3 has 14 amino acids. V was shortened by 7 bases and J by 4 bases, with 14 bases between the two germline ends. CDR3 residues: CASTKEQRNQPQHF. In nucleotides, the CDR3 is TGTGCCAGCACGAAGGAACAGCGGAATCAGCCCCAGCATTTT.

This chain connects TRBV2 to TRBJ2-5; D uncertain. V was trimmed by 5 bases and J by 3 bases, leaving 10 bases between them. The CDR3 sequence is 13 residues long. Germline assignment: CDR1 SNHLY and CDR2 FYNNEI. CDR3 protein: CASSFEAEETQYF. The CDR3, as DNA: TGTGCCAGCAGTTTTGAGGCGGAAGAGACCCAGTACTTC.

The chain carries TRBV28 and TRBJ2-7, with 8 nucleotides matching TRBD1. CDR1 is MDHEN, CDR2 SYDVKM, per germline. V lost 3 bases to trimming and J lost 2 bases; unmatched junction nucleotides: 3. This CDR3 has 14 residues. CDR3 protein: CASSFPGGPYEQYF. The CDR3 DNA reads TGTGCCAGCAGTTTCCCAGGGGGCCCCTACGAGCAGTACTTC.

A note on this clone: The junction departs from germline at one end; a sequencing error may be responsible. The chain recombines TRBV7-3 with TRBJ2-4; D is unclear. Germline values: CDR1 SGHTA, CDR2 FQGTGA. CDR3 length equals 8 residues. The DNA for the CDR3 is TGTGCCAGCAGCCCCGAGAACTTC. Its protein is CASSPENF.

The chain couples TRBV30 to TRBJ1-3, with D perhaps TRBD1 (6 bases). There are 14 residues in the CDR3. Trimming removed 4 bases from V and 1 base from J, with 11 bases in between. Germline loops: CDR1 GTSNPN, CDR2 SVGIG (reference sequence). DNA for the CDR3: TGTGCCTGGACAGGGGTCTTTTCTGGAAACACCATATATTTT. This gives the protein CAWTGVFSGNTIYF.